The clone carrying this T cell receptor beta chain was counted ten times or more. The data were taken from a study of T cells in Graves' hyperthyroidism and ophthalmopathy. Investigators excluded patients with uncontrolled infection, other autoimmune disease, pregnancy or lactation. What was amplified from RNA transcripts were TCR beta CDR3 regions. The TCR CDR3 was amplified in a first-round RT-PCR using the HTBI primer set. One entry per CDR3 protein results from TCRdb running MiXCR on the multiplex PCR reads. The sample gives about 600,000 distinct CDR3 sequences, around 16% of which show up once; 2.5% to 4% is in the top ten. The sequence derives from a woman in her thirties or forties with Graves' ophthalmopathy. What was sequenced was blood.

CDR3 region: CSALRGQTEAFF. CDR3 in DNA: TGCAGTGCCCTAAGGGGACAAACTGAAGCTTTCTTT. The chain employs TRBV20-1 and TRBJ1-1; D is possibly TRBD1 (6 bases). Germline lookup yields CDR1 DFQATT and CDR2 SNEGSKA (reference sequence). The CDR3 length is 12 residues. V was cut by 6 bases and J by 5 bases, with 13 bases left in between.